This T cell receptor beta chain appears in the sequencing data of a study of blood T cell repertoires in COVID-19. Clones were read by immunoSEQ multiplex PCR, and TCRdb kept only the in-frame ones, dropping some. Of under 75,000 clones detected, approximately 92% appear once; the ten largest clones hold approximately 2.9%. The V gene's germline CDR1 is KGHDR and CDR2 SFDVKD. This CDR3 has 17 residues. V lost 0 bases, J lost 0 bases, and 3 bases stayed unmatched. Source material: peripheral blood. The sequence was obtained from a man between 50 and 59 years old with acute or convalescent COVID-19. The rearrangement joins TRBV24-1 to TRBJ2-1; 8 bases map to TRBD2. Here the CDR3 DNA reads TGTGCCACCAGTGATTTGAATAGCGGGACCTCCTACAATGAGCAGTTCTTC. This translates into CATSDLNSGTSYNEQFF.